Listed below are T cell receptor beta chains from one sample, sequenced in a study of technical replicates of blood from a few donors. TCRdb's table, derived via immunoSEQ multiplex PCR, lists solely in-frame clones and lacks some. The data show 75,000 to 90,000 clones, 85% to 95% seen once. Sequencing used T cells isolated from PBMCs. These receptors originate from a human donor in good health. CDR3s include the opening cysteine and the closing phenylalanine or tryptophan. The order of the fields is J gene, clone size, V gene, D gene, CDR3 length, CDR3 DNA, CDR3 protein. A D gene is named only where the DNA matches it firmly. Clone size is not always given. Where it is, it says once, few, many or a class for expanded clones.

>TRBJ1-3|once|TRBV14|TRBD1|15
TGTGCCAGCAGCCAAGCCAGGGGGCCTGGAAACACCATATATTTT
CASSQARGPGNTIYF
>TRBJ2-2|-|TRBV6-1|-|15
TGTGCCAGCAGAACACCAGGGGATCAGCCCGGGGAGCTGTTTTTT
CASRTPGDQPGELFF
>TRBJ2-5|-|TRBV28|TRBD1|15
TGTGCCAGCAGCGCGGGACAGGGGGCCCAAGAGACCCAGTACTTC
CASSAGQGAQETQYF
>TRBJ2-2|-|TRBV9|-|15
TGTGCCAGCAGCCCCGGCGGGCCGAACACCGGGGAGCTGTTTTTT
CASSPGGPNTGELFF
>TRBJ2-7|-|TRBV7-6|TRBD2|18
TGTGCCAGCAGCTTAGATCCAGCGGGGGGCCAGACAGCTTACGAGCAGTACTTC
CASSLDPAGGQTAYEQYF
>TRBJ1-4|-|TRBV4-1|-|16
TGCGCCAGCAGCGCTGGGGCGGATGCAACTAATGAAAAACTGTTTTTT
CASSAGADATNEKLFF
>TRBJ1-4|-|TRBV19|-|15
TGTGCCAGTCGGCTAAACAGGGTAACTAATGAAAAACTGTTTTTT
CASRLNRVTNEKLFF
>TRBJ2-2|-|TRBV10-3|-|15
TGTGCCATCAGTGAGTCTGGGACTGTGACCGGGGAGCTGTTTTTT
CAISESGTVTGELFF
>TRBJ1-2|-|TRBV7-3|-|12
TGTGCCAGCAGCTTGGAGGGGTATGGCTACACCTTC
CASSLEGYGYTF
>TRBJ2-3|-|TRBV13|TRBD2|15
TGTGCCAGCAGCTCGGGGGGAGGCCGCACAGATACGCAGTATTTT
CASSSGGGRTDTQYF
>TRBJ2-7|-|TRBV27|TRBD2|17
TGTGCCAGCAGTTCACGACCCCCGCAGTTTGGGGGGGACGAGCAGTACTTC
CASSSRPPQFGGDEQYF
>TRBJ2-7|-|TRBV5-1|TRBD2|15
TGCGCCAGCAGCTCGCCGGGGGGGGCCGGGTACGAGCAGTACTTC
CASSSPGGAGYEQYF
>TRBJ1-5|-|TRBV19|TRBD1|16
TGTGCCAGTACCCCCCTGAGGGACAGGGGCAATCAGCCCCAGCATTTT
CASTPLRDRGNQPQHF
>TRBJ2-7|-|TRBV5-1|TRBD1|15
TGCGCCAGCAGCGCGTGGACAGGGCCCTCCTACGAGCAGTACTTC
CASSAWTGPSYEQYF
>TRBJ2-7|-|TRBV7-9|TRBD1|16
TGTGCCAGCAGCCCCTATCGCAGGACAGGGTCCTACGAGCAGTACTTC
CASSPYRRTGSYEQYF
>TRBJ2-2|-|TRBV4-1|-|17
TGCGCCAGCAGCCAAGATGGTGGAAGCGGATCTACCGGGGAGCTGTTTTTT
CASSQDGGSGSTGELFF
>TRBJ1-2|once|TRBV15|TRBD1|14
TGTGCCACCAGCAGAGACCGGGACAGGGGGCTCTACACCTTC
CATSRDRDRGLYTF
>TRBJ1-1|-|TRBV5-5|TRBD1|15
TGTGCCAGCAGCGTGACAGGGCGCGTAAACACTGAAGCTTTCTTT
CASSVTGRVNTEAFF
>TRBJ2-3|-|TRBV4-1|-|14
TGCGCCAGCAGCCAAGGATCAGGGACAGATACGCAGTATTTT
CASSQGSGTDTQYF
>TRBJ1-1|-|TRBV11-2|TRBD1|17
TGTGCCAGCAGCTTAGAGAGCCTCCGGGACAGGAACACTGAAGCTTTCTTT
CASSLESLRDRNTEAFF
>TRBJ2-6|-|TRBV2|TRBD1|16
TGTGCCGGAGCGGGACAGGGGGCTTCTGGGGCCAACGTCCTGACTTTC
CAGAGQGASGANVLTF
>TRBJ1-3|once|TRBV15|-|16
TGTGCCACCAGCAGAGACCCGGACATCGCTGGAAACACCATATATTTT
CATSRDPDIAGNTIYF
>TRBJ2-3|-|TRBV19|-|15
TGTGCCAGTAGTATCCGCGCGGAGCCCAGGGGTACGCAGTATTTT
CASSIRAEPRGTQYF
>TRBJ2-2|once|TRBV5-1|-|15
TGCGCCAGCAGCTTGAGGGGGAACGGAGCCGGGGAGCTGTTTTTT
CASSLRGNGAGELFF
>TRBJ2-2|-|TRBV7-9|TRBD1|18
TGTGCCAGCAGCCCTACGACAGGGGCCCCCGGGAACACCGGGGAGCTGTTTTTT
CASSPTTGAPGNTGELFF
>TRBJ2-3|-|TRBV7-8|-|14
TGTGCCGCGGGCCCGGGACTTTTCACAGATACGCAGTATTTT
CAAGPGLFTDTQYF
>TRBJ2-7|-|TRBV5-6|TRBD1|17
TGTGCCAGCAGCTTAGGACAGGGGACGTGGTGGTTCTACGAGCAGTACTTC
CASSLGQGTWWFYEQYF
>TRBJ1-4|-|TRBV6-6|-|14
TGTGCCAGCAGTTACGGTATGGGGGGTGAAAAACTGTTTTTT
CASSYGMGGEKLFF
>TRBJ1-5|once|TRBV18|TRBD1|15
TGTGCCAGCTCAGTGGGACAGGGGATCAATCAGCCCCAGCATTTT
CASSVGQGINQPQHF
>TRBJ1-5|-|TRBV28|-|17
TGTGCCAGCAGTCCCCCGGAGGGCACTTTGGGAAATCAGCCCCAGCATTTT
CASSPPEGTLGNQPQHF
>TRBJ1-2|few|TRBV2|TRBD1|15
TGTGCCAGCAGTGACAACGGACAGGGAACCTATGGCTACACCTTC
CASSDNGQGTYGYTF
>TRBJ2-2|-|TRBV7-9|-|14
TGTGCCAGCAGCAGGGAGTCCAACACCGGGGAGCTGTTTTTT
CASSRESNTGELFF
>TRBJ1-2|-|TRBV7-8|-|13
TGTGCCAGCAGCTGGCAGGGTTACTATGGCTACACCTTC
CASSWQGYYGYTF
>TRBJ2-1|-|TRBV11-2|-|12
TGTGCCAGCAGCCCCACAGGGTATGAGCAGTTCTTC
CASSPTGYEQFF
>TRBJ1-2|-|TRBV19|TRBD1|17
TGTGCCAGCGGTAACCGGGACAGGGGAGTTCTTATACATGGCTACACCTTC
CASGNRDRGVLIHGYTF
>TRBJ1-1|-|TRBV10-1|TRBD1|15
TGCGCCAGCAGTGCCGTCGGGACAGGCCCGCCTGAAGCTTTCTTT
CASSAVGTGPPEAFF
>TRBJ1-3|-|TRBV28|-|11
TGTGCCAGCGGGAAGGGGAACACCATATATTTT
CASGKGNTIYF
>TRBJ2-1|-|TRBV15|TRBD2|15
TGTGCCACCAGCAGGGACCGCGGGGGTATCCATGAGCAGTTCTTC
CATSRDRGGIHEQFF
>TRBJ2-6|-|TRBV19|-|16
TGTGCCAGTAGTATGGTCACATACTCTGGGGCCAACGTCCTGACTTTC
CASSMVTYSGANVLTF
>TRBJ1-3|-|TRBV7-9|TRBD1|17
TGTGCCAGCAGCCCGGGACAGGGGCTCGCTTCCGGAAACACCATATATTTT
CASSPGQGLASGNTIYF
>TRBJ2-3|-|TRBV2|-|12
TGTGCCAGCAGTGACCTCGTAGATACGCAGTATTTT
CASSDLVDTQYF
>TRBJ2-1|-|TRBV18|-|15
TGTGCCAGCTCATACTACCTATCCGTGAGGGTTGAGCAGTTCTTC
CASSYYLSVRVEQFF
>TRBJ1-3|once|TRBV6-1|-|15
TGTGCCAGCATGGGCCCAGGCCCCTCTGGAAACACCATATATTTT
CASMGPGPSGNTIYF
>TRBJ1-6|once|TRBV6-1|TRBD1|14
TGTGCCAGCAGCGTGGGACAGGGGAATTCACCCCTCCACTTT
CASSVGQGNSPLHF
>TRBJ2-7|-|TRBV4-1|TRBD2|16
TGCGCCAGCAGCCAAGTACGCCTAGCGGGGGGCTACGAGCAGTACTTC
CASSQVRLAGGYEQYF
>TRBJ2-5|-|TRBV7-9|-|13
TGTGCCAGCAGCAAGGGACAACAAGAGACCCAGTACTTC
CASSKGQQETQYF
>TRBJ2-3|-|TRBV11-3|-|12
TGTGCCAGCAGGTCCAACACAGATACGCAGTATTTT
CASRSNTDTQYF
>TRBJ2-1|-|TRBV9|-|15
TGTGCCAGCAGCGTAGACGGGAACTCCTACAATGAGCAGTTCTTC
CASSVDGNSYNEQFF
>TRBJ2-5|once|TRBV7-2|TRBD2|16
TGTGCCAGCAGCTTGGGACTAGCGGGAGGGGGGGAGACCCAGTACTTC
CASSLGLAGGGETQYF
>TRBJ2-7|-|TRBV2|TRBD2|15
TGTGCCAGCAGTGACAGCGGGAGTTCTTCCCACGAGCAGTACTTC
CASSDSGSSSHEQYF
>TRBJ2-1|-|TRBV11-3|-|15
TGTGCCAGCAGCCTCTCGGTGGGGGGAGGAGATGAGCAGTTCTTC
CASSLSVGGGDEQFF
>TRBJ1-2|-|TRBV9|TRBD1|14
TGTGCCAGCAGCGTAGAGGGGACAGGGTTTGGCTACACCTTC
CASSVEGTGFGYTF
>TRBJ1-1|-|TRBV6-6|-|12
TGTGCCAGCAGCCATGAGTACACTGAAGCTTTCTTT
CASSHEYTEAFF